Presented here are 9 T cell receptor beta chains from one specimen sequenced in a study of cytomegalovirus exposure and HLA in healthy donors. A multiplex PCR was run with 60 Vbeta primers and 13 Jbeta primers. Profiled with immunoSEQ multiplex PCR; TCRdb holds only in-frame clones, not every one. Here the sample spans 130,000 or so clones, roughly 62% being singletons. Sequences were obtained from PBMCs. Receptors were obtained from a male donor in good health and CMV-seronegative.

V and J are TRBV30 and TRBJ1-6; D perhaps matches TRBD1 (5 bases). Germline V gene lookup returns CDR1 GTSNPN and CDR2 SVGIG (reference sequence). Trimming cost V 4 bases and J 10 bases, with 17 bases left between them. This CDR3 contains 14 residues. CDR3: CAWMLGLAGSPLHF. The DNA for the CDR3 is TGTGCCTGGATGTTAGGGTTAGCAGGGTCACCCCTCCACTTT. The variable domain in full, completed from reference TRBV30 and TRBJ1-6, reads SQTIHQWPATLVQPVGSPLSLECTVEGTSNPNLYWYRQAAGRGLQLLFYSVGIGQISSEVPQNLSASRPQDRQFILSSKKLLLSDSGFYLCAWMLGLAGSPLHFGNGTRLTVT.

This clone came up once. V gene TRBV2 combines with J gene TRBJ1-5; 7 bases agree with TRBD1. From germline, CDR1 is SNHLY and CDR2 FYNNEI. V lost 3 bases to trimming and J lost 1 base; unmatched junction nucleotides: 3. The CDR3 loop spans 15 amino acids. CDR3 loop: CASSDRGFSNQPQHF. CDR3 nucleotide sequence: TGTGCCAGCAGTGACAGGGGGTTCAGCAATCAGCCCCAGCATTTT.

This clone was picked up one time. This chain links TRBV9 with TRBJ2-7; TRBD1 aligns across 9 bases. Unmatched junction bases numbered 7, after V lost 4 bases and J lost 2 bases. Germline V gene data show CDR1 as SGDLS and CDR2 as YYNGEE. This CDR3 spans 15 amino acids. The CDR3 is CASSTAGQGPYEQYF. CDR3 nucleotide sequence: TGTGCCAGCAGCACGGCGGGACAGGGACCCTACGAGCAGTACTTC.

V usage is TRBV10-2 and J usage is TRBJ2-7, with a tentative D call TRBD1 (6 bases). The germline V gene encodes CDR1 WSHSY and CDR2 SAAADI. V was shortened by 8 bases and J by 1 base, with 15 bases between the two germline ends. The CDR3 consists of 14 residues. DNA for the CDR3: TGCGCCAGCGGTATCCGAGGGGGTTCCTACGAGCAGTACTTC. Protein product: CASGIRGGSYEQYF.

This clone has just a few counts. V and J are TRBV7-3 and TRBJ2-5, with D maybe TRBD2 (6 bases). The CDR3 is 13 amino acids. The germline V and J ends were trimmed by 4 bases and 5 bases, with 11 bases remaining between them. The V gene's germline CDR1 is SGHTA and CDR2 FQGTGA. CDR3 bases: TGTGCCAGCAGCTCTAGCGTTGGTGAGACCCAGTACTTC. Encoded protein: CASSSSVGETQYF. Supplemented by reference TRBV7-3 and TRBJ2-5, the full variable domain reads GAGVSQTPSNKVTEKGKYVELRCDPISGHTALYWYRQSLGQGPEFLIYFQGTGAADDSGLPNDRFFAVRPEGSVSTLKIQRTERGDSAVYLCASSSSVGETQYFGPGTRLLVL.

The genes are TRBV7-3 and TRBJ1-1; 9 positions agree with TRBD1. This CDR3 region has 17 residues. The germline V gene has CDR1 SGHTA and CDR2 FQGTGA. V shed 5 bases and J 0 bases; nucleotides not matched to a gene: 10. CDR3 bases: TGTGCCAGCAGCCCTACAGGGGGCAGGGTAATGAACACTGAAGCTTTCTTT. Translated: CASSPTGGRVMNTEAFF.

This CDR3 is CASSRSGGFYEQYF. The CDR3 bases are TGTGCCAGCAGCCGCAGCGGGGGGTTCTACGAGCAGTACTTC. The V call is TRBV5-4, the J call TRBJ2-5, with 9 positions matching TRBD2. TRBJ2-7 matches the DNA end more closely, so the J call is doubtful. Per the germline V gene, CDR1 is SGHNT and CDR2 is YYREEE (reference sequence). This CDR3 is 14 amino acids long.

This chain connects TRBV6-5 to TRBJ2-7, with D possibly matching TRBD2 (6 bases). There are 16 residues in the CDR3. The V gene lost 2 bases and the J gene lost 2 bases, with 16 bases spanning the gap. From germline, CDR1 is MNHEY and CDR2 SVGAGI. CDR3 bases: TGTGCCAGCAGTTACGCCGGGGGTCTAGGGGCCTACGAGCAGTACTTC. This codes for CASSYAGGLGAYEQYF.

The V call is TRBV9, the J call TRBJ1-5; a possible D gene is TRBD1 (6 bases). The CDR3 contains 14 residues. The V end was cut by 4 bases, the J end by 10 bases, with 18 bases between. Germline CDR1 SGDLS, CDR2 YYNGEE. Here the CDR3 reads CASSSGVGVGPQHF. As DNA, the CDR3 is TGTGCCAGCAGCTCAGGGGTAGGGGTCGGACCCCAGCATTTT. The variable domain in full, with the rest retrieved from reference TRBV9 and TRBJ1-5, is DSGVTQTPKHLITATGQRVTLRCSPRSGDLSVYWYQQSLDQGLQFLIQYYNGEERAKGNILERFSAQQFPDLHSELNLSSLELGDSALYFCASSSGVGVGPQHFGDGTRLSIL.